The T cell receptor (beta chain) under discussion was sequenced for a study of cytomegalovirus exposure and HLA in healthy donors. PCR was performed using 60 Vbeta and 13 Jbeta primers. Data came from immunoSEQ multiplex PCR; TCRdb stores just in-frame clones and leaves some out. The table has about 43,000 clones, about 80% seen once. This CDR3 comprises 13 residues. Germline V gene sequence: CDR1 SNHLY, CDR2 FYNNEI. Trimming shortened V by 8 bases and J by 4 bases, and 12 bases separated the two germline ends. The chain joins TRBV2 to TRBJ2-1; a possible D gene is TRBD1 (6 bases). Sample: PBMCs. This receptor was identified in a man aged 25 to 40 in good health and CMV-seronegative. CDR3 DNA sequence: TGTGCCAGCCACCGGGACACATACAATGAGCAGTTCTTC. Translating gives CASHRDTYNEQFF.